These 3 T cell receptor beta chains share one sample of origin, sequenced in a study of T cell responses to AZD1222 COVID-19 vaccine. TCRdb's copy holds only in-frame clones and misses some; the assay was immunoSEQ multiplex PCR. Here the sample spans around 130,000 clones, 93% being singletons. The sequencing here drew on peripheral blood, taken on day 0 of AZD1222 vaccination. The receptors were gathered from an adult in good health.

This chain links TRBV6-6 with TRBJ1-5; no firm D call. Trimming removed 4 bases at V and 5 bases at J, with 15 bases between. The CDR3 contains 15 residues. The germline V gene has CDR1 MNHNY and CDR2 SVGAGI (reference sequence). CDR3 loop: CASSWTDSSDQPQHF. CDR3 in DNA: TGTGCCAGCAGTTGGACGGACTCGAGCGATCAGCCCCAGCATTTT.

V usage is TRBV6-5 and J usage is TRBJ1-1, with a weak D call TRBD1 (6 bases). CDR1 is MNHEY, CDR2 SVGAGI, per germline. Trimming pared 6 bases from V and 4 bases from J, leaving 15 bases between. CDR3 length equals 14 residues. The CDR3 reads CASRKDQGSTEAFF. The CDR3 DNA sequence: TGTGCCAGCAGGAAGGACCAGGGGAGCACTGAAGCTTTCTTT.

The rearrangement uses TRBV19 and TRBJ1-3, with 7 bases fitting TRBD1. V dropped 4 bases and J dropped 4; count of bases not matched to a gene: 10. There are 16 residues in the CDR3. CDR1 and CDR2 (germline): LNHDA, SQIVND (reference sequence). DNA of the CDR3: TGTGCCAGTAGTACCCGACAGGGTCTATTGGGAAACACCATATATTTT. This codes for CASSTRQGLLGNTIYF.